A selection of T cell receptor beta chains follows, all from one sample in a study of CD8 T cells in ankylosing spondylitis. MiXCR, run by TCRdb on the 5' RACE reads, gives a single entry per CDR3 protein. Of 150,000 to 200,000 distinct CDR3 sequences listed, about 18% are singletons. Source material: blood, either unsorted or a sorted T cell fraction (not recorded which). Source of these receptors: a male donor with ankylosing spondylitis or in good health (not recorded which). The conserved cysteine and the conserved F or W are not part of the CDR3 here.

>TRBJ2-2|TRBV6-5
ASSYSQRTWATGELF
>TRBJ2-7|TRBV5-1
ASSLAGDRIHEQY
>TRBJ2-2|TRBV12-3/TRBV12-4
ASSFALANTGELF
>TRBJ2-1|TRBV12-3/TRBV12-4
ASSLTTAFYNEQF
>TRBJ1-5|TRBV12-3/TRBV12-4
ASSLGGMRSNQPQH
>TRBJ1-2|TRBV28
ASSSTAHYGYT
>TRBJ2-7|TRBV5-6
ASSLYGYEQY
>TRBJ2-5|TRBV12-3/TRBV12-4
ASSFGSGEETQY
>TRBJ2-2|TRBV6-1
ASSEFRGGAGELF
>TRBJ2-5|TRBV9
ASSFRTGAKETQY
>TRBJ2-2|TRBV10-2
ASSESSLSGRANTGELF
>TRBJ2-1|TRBV3-1
ASSPQPPRDEQF
>TRBJ2-2|TRBV5-5
ASRRSGKNTGELF
>TRBJ1-5|TRBV2
ASKGGVLHQPQH
>TRBJ2-7|TRBV3-2
ASSQGTRTHEQY
>TRBJ1-5|TRBV4-2
ASSQDNSNQPQH
>TRBJ2-3|TRBV12-3/TRBV12-4
ASSLYRGGTQY
>TRBJ2-7|TRBV7-9
ASSPATYEQY
>TRBJ2-3|TRBV7-3
ASSSREGDTQY
>TRBJ2-1|TRBV5-1
ASSLALAGNNEQF
>TRBJ1-5|TRBV5-1
ASSQGQGGDNQPQH
>TRBJ1-6|TRBV20-1
SASSGSPLH
>TRBJ2-3|TRBV19
ASSIPGLLTDTQY
>TRBJ1-1|TRBV20-1
SAPRNTEAF
>TRBJ1-1|TRBV20-1
SARKDLNTEAF
>TRBJ2-1|TRBV15
ATSRTSGHDEQF
>TRBJ2-2|TRBV24-1
ATSHPGVGELF
>TRBJ2-1|TRBV2
ASSAVRRAF
>TRBJ1-1|TRBV7-9
ASSPPSGRQGPEAF
>TRBJ2-1|TRBV7-8
ASSLGDAWDSVYNEQF
>TRBJ2-5|TRBV27
ASSFPGAQETQY
>TRBJ1-5|TRBV12-3/TRBV12-4
ASSQQGKGQPQH
>TRBJ2-5|TRBV6-1
ASSQNAGMETQY
>TRBJ2-1|TRBV24-1
ATSDRGVRDNNEQF
>TRBJ1-4|TRBV5-1
ASSLQGEKLF
>TRBJ2-3|TRBV30
AWSPGQSTDTQY
>TRBJ2-1|TRBV5-1
ASSEGQQNEQF
>TRBJ2-4|TRBV14
ASSPLAGTKNIQY
>TRBJ1-1|TRBV6-1
ASKQSMNTEAF
>TRBJ1-6|TRBV9
ASSVGSKGNSPLH
>TRBJ1-5|TRBV7-6
ASSIDREQPQH
>TRBJ2-7|TRBV5-1
ASSLPNTGDYEQY
>TRBJ2-5|TRBV20-1
SAYQRETQY
>TRBJ2-7|TRBV18
ASSPDLFSYEQY
>TRBJ2-1|TRBV29-1
SVEGMSGSSYNEQF
>TRBJ1-2|TRBV20-1
SETEIYGYT
>TRBJ2-2|TRBV5-1
ASSLMRGSGTGELF
>TRBJ1-3|TRBV10-3
AICLRTGTSVAGNTIY
>TRBJ2-2|TRBV12-3/TRBV12-4
ASSPLGGSGAGELF
>TRBJ2-4|TRBV5-1
ASSLPSPLAKNIQY
>TRBJ2-1|TRBV6-4
ASSRQGWGNEQF
>TRBJ2-1|TRBV5-1
ASRYTSGSYNEQF
>TRBJ1-2|TRBV20-1
SASLTPWGQANYGYT
>TRBJ2-3|TRBV20-1
SARVVAGPDTQY
>TRBJ2-6|TRBV28
ASQDGLSGANVLT